The 8 T cell receptor beta chains presented below share a single source sample, sequenced in a study of blood T cell repertoires in COVID-19 (TCRdb year 2020). Library generation was performed with the immunoSEQ multiplex PCR assay. TCRdb holds this immuneACCESS table with in-frame rearrangements only. Some clones are missing; in checked studies, unresolved V genes explain under half, and the rest has no known cause. The sample yields approximately 48,000 clones; around 85% were counted once. The ten top clones hold approximately 6.5% of the sample. The sample consisted of peripheral blood. These receptor sequences come from a man aged 60 to 69 with acute or convalescent COVID-19.

This chain uses TRBV4-2 with TRBJ2-3; 11 bases fit TRBD2. CDR3 size: 17 residues. From germline, CDR1 is LGHNA and CDR2 YNFKEQ. Unmatched junction bases numbered 4, after V lost 1 base and J lost 1 base. CDR3 sequence: CASSQAIAGGGTDTQYF. The CDR3 coding sequence is TGTGCCAGCAGCCAAGCCATAGCGGGAGGGGGCACAGATACGCAGTATTTT.

The chain carries TRBV10-3 and TRBJ2-5; TRBD2 might be the D (6 bases). Germline values: CDR1 ENHRY, CDR2 SYGVKD. V lost 10 bases and J lost 1, with 16 bases in between. CDR3 length: 14 amino acids. In nucleotides, the CDR3 is TGTGCCACCGCGGACTTCGGGGGCCAAGAGACCCAGTACTTC. It codes for CATADFGGQETQYF.

The chain couples TRBV5-6 to TRBJ2-1; no clear D. V was trimmed by 2 bases and J by 8 bases, leaving 14 bases between them. The CDR3 is 14 amino acids. Germline V gene data show CDR1 as SGHDT and CDR2 as YYEEEE. CDR3 loop: CASSFLGTSDEQFF. The CDR3 DNA reads as TGTGCCAGCAGCTTTCTAGGTACCTCCGATGAGCAGTTCTTC. The full variable domain, completed using reference TRBV5-6 and TRBJ2-1, is DAGVTQSPTHLIKTRGQQVTLRCSPKSGHDTVSWYQQALGQGPQFIFQYYEEEERQRGNFPDRFSGHQFPNYSSELNVNALLLGDSALYLCASSFLGTSDEQFFGPGTRLTVL.

The CDR3 DNA sequence: TGCGCCAGCAGCTTGGAGGCCAGGGGGATTTCAAGCAATGAGCAGTTCTTC. Encoded protein: CASSLEARGISSNEQFF. The V call is TRBV5-1, the J call TRBJ2-1, with 7 bases matching TRBD1. Germline V gene data show CDR1 as SGHRS and CDR2 as YFSETQ. Unmatched junction bases numbered 12, after V lost 0 bases and J lost 6 bases. This CDR3 contains 17 residues.

The chain recombines TRBV7-6 with TRBJ2-7; 9 bases are a match to TRBD2. The CDR3 runs to 16 residues. The germline V gene encodes CDR1 SGHVS and CDR2 FNYEAQ. V lost 2 bases and J lost 0; bases outside the gene matches: 5. For the CDR3, the DNA is TGTGCCAGCAGCTTAATGTCTAGCGGGGTCTCCTACGAGCAGTACTTC. Its protein is CASSLMSSGVSYEQYF.

The gene calls are TRBV28 and TRBJ1-6; a weak D match, TRBD1 (6 bases). CDR3 length: 15 residues. Per germline, CDR1 MDHEN and CDR2 SYDVKM. V was cut by 4 bases and J by 10 bases, with 17 bases left in between. CDR3 nucleotide sequence: TGTGCCAGCAGTTGGACAGAGGGTCCATCCTCACCCCTCCACTTT. Its protein is CASSWTEGPSSPLHF.

This clone has just a few counts. V usage is TRBV30 and J usage is TRBJ1-2; 8 positions agree with TRBD1. Germline trimming cut 0 bases from V and 8 bases from J; bases unmatched to any gene: 14. CDR3 length: 16 amino acids. Germline CDR1 and CDR2: GTSNPN and SVGIG (reference sequence). The CDR3 loop is CAWSVGGHRGRRGYTF. The CDR3 region has the DNA TGTGCCTGGAGTGTAGGGGGCCACAGGGGGAGGCGAGGCTACACCTTC.

This chain joins TRBV5-6 and TRBJ1-4; TRBD1 is a possible D gene (6 bases). V was pared by 2 bases and J by 1 base, with 9 bases between. The CDR3 runs to 15 residues. Germline V gives CDR1 SGHDT, CDR2 YYEEEE. CDR3 protein: CASSFGGRTNEKLFF. The CDR3 region has the DNA TGTGCCAGCAGCTTCGGGGGGCGAACTAATGAAAAACTGTTTTTT.